The 8 T cell receptor beta chains below all came from one sample that was sequenced in a study of blood T cell repertoires in COVID-19. Some clones are missing from TCRdb's copy, which holds only in-frame ones; the method was immunoSEQ multiplex PCR. Counted here are approximately 170,000 clones, roughly nine tenths occurring once; the ten biggest clones make up around 17%. The sequencing input was peripheral blood. The receptors were sampled from a man in his sixties with active or convalescent COVID-19.

The rearrangement joins TRBV5-1 to TRBJ2-1; 10 bases align to TRBD1. Germline trimming cut 4 bases from V and 4 bases from J; bases unmatched to any gene: 5. CDR1 and CDR2 from the germline V gene are SGHRS and YFSETQ. The CDR3 runs 15 residues. CDR3: CASSIGQGVYNEQFF. DNA of the CDR3: TGCGCCAGCAGCATTGGACAGGGGGTATACAATGAGCAGTTCTTC.

The chain recombines TRBV29-1 with TRBJ2-1, with a possible D match to TRBD2 (6 bases). This CDR3 contains 12 residues. The V end was cut by 6 bases, the J end by 4 bases, with 10 bases between. Germline CDR1 is SQVTM and CDR2 is ANQGSEA. The CDR3, as DNA: TGCAGCGTAACGGGAGTTTACAATGAGCAGTTCTTC. Translating it yields CSVTGVYNEQFF.

The chain joins TRBV10-1 to TRBJ2-6; 7 bases are a match to TRBD1. Losses at the gene ends were 5 bases for V and 1 base for J; bases not matched to a gene: 2. Germline V lookup: CDR1 WNHNN, CDR2 SYGVQD (reference sequence). The CDR3 totals 15 residues. This CDR3 reads CASSSGQSGANVLTF. CDR3 DNA: TGCGCCAGCAGTTCGGGACAGTCTGGGGCCAACGTCCTGACTTTC.

The chain carries TRBV10-1 and TRBJ2-7; 8 bases line up with TRBD1. The V gene's germline CDR1 is WNHNN and CDR2 SYGVQD (reference sequence). J was trimmed by 6 bases and V by 6 bases; bases with no gene match: 4. The CDR3 has 12 amino acids. The CDR3 DNA reads as TGCGCCAGCAGGCTCCAGGGGGCCGAGCAGTACTTC. This encodes CASRLQGAEQYF.

The CDR3 nucleotides read TGTGCCAGCAGCTTCGGACAGGGTATCACTGAAGCTTTCTTT. Translated, it gives CASSFGQGITEAFF. This sequence joins TRBV7-2 and TRBJ1-1; TRBD1 matches 8 bases. V shed 3 bases and J 4 bases; nucleotides not matched to a gene: 4. The germline gives CDR1 SGHTA, CDR2 FQGNSA. The CDR3 is 14 residues long.

This clone came up once. This chain links TRBV24-1 with TRBJ2-1, with 11 bases fitting TRBD2. The CDR3 is made up of 16 amino acids. V shed 2 bases, J shed 4 bases, and the junction held 3 bases outside the gene matches. Germline CDR1 and CDR2: KGHDR and SFDVKD. CDR3 sequence reads: CATSDSTSGIYNEQFF. As DNA, the CDR3 is TGTGCCACCAGTGATTCGACTAGCGGGATTTACAATGAGCAGTTCTTC.

This clone was recorded a few times. This chain connects TRBV6-5 to TRBJ1-1; D may be TRBD1 (5 bases). V was clipped by 6 bases and J by 4 bases, with 18 bases between them. CDR3 length equals 15 residues. In germline, CDR1 is MNHEY, CDR2 SVGAGI. The CDR3 sequence is CASSPFLGGGTEAFF. CDR3 sequence (DNA): TGTGCCAGCAGCCCCTTCCTCGGGGGGGGCACTGAAGCTTTCTTT.

The CDR3 DNA is TGTGCCAGCAGCTTATATTCGGGGGAAGATCAGCCCCAGCATTTT. It specifies CASSLYSGEDQPQHF. This rearrangement joins TRBV7-2 to TRBJ1-5, with D tentatively TRBD1 (5 bases). V shed 2 bases and J shed 5 bases, with 13 bases lying between them. The CDR3 consists of 15 residues. The germline gives CDR1 SGHTA, CDR2 FQGNSA. Full variable domain (rest looked up from reference TRBV7-2 and TRBJ1-5): GAGVSQSPSNKVTEKGKDVELRCDPISGHTALYWYRQSLGQGLEFLIYFQGNSAPDKSGLPSDRFSAERTGGSVSTLTIQRTQQEDSAVYLCASSLYSGEDQPQHFGDGTRLSIL.